The 17 T cell receptor beta chains listed next were all sequenced from one sample in a study of graft-versus-host responses after intestinal transplantation. Profiling relied on immunoSEQ multiplex PCR, and the TCRdb table lists in-frame clones only, not all of them. The table lists around 90,000 clones, 92% of them singletons, with about 0.28% in the top ten. These receptors are not linked to any known antigen. Here the sequenced sample was unstimulated CD4+ T cells sorted from spleen or lymph node cells, taken before intestinal transplant. Receptors were obtained from a human donor who received an intestinal transplant.

This clone has only one observation. The chain joins TRBV19 to TRBJ2-3; unclear D gene. Germline loops: CDR1 LNHDA, CDR2 SQIVND (reference sequence). V was trimmed by 3 bases and J by 6 bases, leaving 13 bases between them. The length of the CDR3 is 14 residues. DNA for the CDR3: TGTGCCAGTAGTATCGCTCGGATGGAGGATACGCAGTATTTT. This codes for CASSIARMEDTQYF.

This clone was counted between two and nine times. This CDR3 is CAWNIRTGQNTEAFF. The CDR3 bases are TGTGCCTGGAACATAAGGACAGGGCAGAACACTGAAGCTTTCTTT. This chain uses TRBV30 with TRBJ1-1; the match to TRBD1 covers 8 bases. This CDR3 comprises 15 residues. From germline, CDR1 is GTSNPN and CDR2 SVGIG (reference sequence). Unmatched junction bases numbered 8, after V lost 4 bases and J lost 1 base. The full variable domain, completed using reference TRBV30 and TRBJ1-1, is SQTIHQWPATLVQPVGSPLSLECTVEGTSNPNLYWYRQAAGRGLQLLFYSVGIGQISSEVPQNLSASRPQDRQFILSSKKLLLSDSGFYLCAWNIRTGQNTEAFFGQGTRLTVV.

This clone was seen a single time. The rearrangement uses TRBV2 and TRBJ1-1; 7 nucleotides align to TRBD1. This CDR3 has 15 residues. With V trimmed by 7 bases and J by 1 base, 9 bases remained unmatched. Germline values: CDR1 SNHLY, CDR2 FYNNEI. The CDR3 is CASTYEGGWNTEAFF. CDR3 DNA sequence: TGTGCCAGCACTTACGAAGGGGGCTGGAACACTGAAGCTTTCTTT.

The chain recombines TRBV30 with TRBJ2-7; TRBD2 is a possible D gene (5 bases). The V and J ends lost 2 bases and 9 bases respectively, with 17 bases between them. This CDR3 spans 13 amino acids. Germline lookup yields CDR1 GTSNPN and CDR2 SVGIG (reference sequence). The CDR3 reads CAWSLLDGLLQYF. The CDR3 DNA follows: TGTGCCTGGAGTTTACTCGACGGACTTTTGCAGTACTTC.

Turning to this clone: The sample contains more than one DNA sequence encoding this CDR3. V and J are TRBV29-1 and TRBJ2-3; 7 positions agree with TRBD1. This CDR3 has 15 amino acids. V was pared by 4 bases and J by 2 bases, with 9 bases of the junction left unmatched. Looked up from germline, CDR1 is SQVTM and CDR2 is ANQGSEA. The CDR3 spells CSVVTGVRDTDTQYF. DNA for the CDR3: TGCAGCGTTGTAACAGGGGTGAGGGACACAGATACGCAGTATTTT.

This chain uses TRBV4-1 with TRBJ2-1; TRBD2 aligns across 8 bases. Germline V gene lookup returns CDR1 MGHRA and CDR2 YSYEKL. After removal of 5 bases from V and 10 bases from J, the junction contained 10 bases not matched to a gene. The CDR3 consists of 14 residues. For the CDR3, the DNA is TGCGCCAGCAGCTTAATGCTGGGACTAGGAGAGCAGTTCTTC. This codes for CASSLMLGLGEQFF.

V is TRBV10-3 and J is TRBJ2-7; maybe TRBD2 (5 bases). Deletions cut 6 bases from V and 0 bases from J, with 6 bases between. The CDR3 is made up of 12 amino acids. CDR1 is ENHRY, CDR2 SYGVKD, per germline. In DNA form, the CDR3 reads TGTGCCATCAGGGACTCCTCCTACGAGCAGTACTTC. Translated: CAIRDSSYEQYF.

The chain employs TRBV19 and TRBJ2-7; D gene uncertain. CDR3 length equals 11 residues. CDR1 is LNHDA and CDR2 is SQIVND in the germline V gene (reference sequence). V lost 4 bases and J lost 4, with 5 bases in between. CDR3 residues: CASSNGYEQYF. In DNA form, the CDR3 reads TGTGCCAGTAGTAACGGGTACGAGCAGTACTTC.

The chain combines TRBV7-6 with TRBJ2-1; 8 bases agree with TRBD2. Germline CDR1 is SGHVS and CDR2 is FNYEAQ. V trimming: 0 bases; J trimming: 5 bases; junction bases outside the gene matches: 9. The CDR3 is made up of 17 amino acids. CDR3 coding DNA: TGTGCCAGCAGCTTAGCACAGGGTAGCGGGATCAACAATGAGCAGTTCTTC. Protein sequence: CASSLAQGSGINNEQFF.

The rearrangement joins TRBV27 to TRBJ2-1; 9 bases are shared with TRBD2. This CDR3 region has 16 residues. V dropped 4 bases and J dropped 8; count of bases not matched to a gene: 12. CDR1 and CDR2 (germline): MNHEY, SMNVEV (reference sequence). The CDR3 DNA reads TGTGCCAGCAGTTCCTCCGGGACTAGCAGGTGGGATGAGCAGTTCTTC. It specifies CASSSSGTSRWDEQFF.

CDR3 in amino acids: CASSEAMTDTDTQYF. CDR3 bases: TGTGCCAGCAGTGAAGCGATGACAGACACAGATACGCAGTATTTT. V and J are TRBV6-1 and TRBJ2-3, with TRBD1 as a possible D gene (5 bases). The CDR3 totals 15 residues. CDR1 is MNHNS, CDR2 SASEGT, per germline. V was shortened by 0 bases and J by 2 bases, with 9 bases between the two germline ends.

This sequence joins TRBV6-6 and TRBJ1-1; tentative D call: TRBD1 (6 bases). V was cut by 4 bases and J by 5 bases, with 11 bases left in between. Germline lookup yields CDR1 MNHNY and CDR2 SVGAGI (reference sequence). This CDR3 is 13 amino acids long. This CDR3 reads CASSLAGVTEAFF. In nucleotides, the CDR3 is TGTGCCAGCAGTTTGGCAGGGGTTACTGAAGCTTTCTTT.

The gene calls are TRBV11-2 and TRBJ2-2, with TRBD2 matching over 13 bases. This CDR3 contains 17 residues. Losses at the gene ends were 1 base for V and 6 bases for J; bases not matched to a gene: 5. CDR1 is SGHAT and CDR2 is FQNNGV in the germline V gene. CDR3 bases: TGTGCCAGCAGCTTAGGGACTAGCGGGAGTCCTCCCGGGGAGCTGTTTTTT. It yields the protein CASSLGTSGSPPGELFF.

The chain combines TRBV23-1 with TRBJ1-5; D not resolved. TRBV23-1 is assigned to the ORF class and has an uncertain function. This CDR3 spans 15 amino acids. With 4 bases removed from V and 0 bases from J, the gap between germline ends came to 10 bases. DNA for the CDR3: TGCGCCAGCAGTCGTTGGACGAATAGCAATCAGCCCCAGCATTTT. The encoded protein is CASSRWTNSNQPQHF.

This clone has only one observation. The chain carries TRBV9 and TRBJ2-3, with D tentatively TRBD1 (6 bases). Germline V gene lookup returns CDR1 SGDLS and CDR2 YYNGEE. Trimming stripped 0 bases from V and 9 bases from J, with 17 bases between. The CDR3 runs 15 residues. The CDR3 region has the DNA TGTGCCAGCAGCGTAGGAGTTAGGGGGAGTCGGACGCAGTATTTT. This gives the protein CASSVGVRGSRTQYF.

V gene TRBV19 combines with J gene TRBJ2-1; 8 bases agree with TRBD1. The trim removed 6 bases at V and 0 bases at J, leaving 4 bases unmatched. Germline CDR1 and CDR2: LNHDA and SQIVND (reference sequence). The CDR3 loop spans 15 amino acids. CDR3 nucleotides: TGTGCCAGTAGAACAGGGGGGAGCTCCTACAATGAGCAGTTCTTC. This encodes CASRTGGSSYNEQFF.

This clone was counted a single time. The chain has TRBV5-1 and TRBJ1-1; D ambiguous. Looked up from germline, CDR1 is SGHRS and CDR2 is YFSETQ. V was cut by 2 bases and J by 6 bases, with 17 bases left in between. The CDR3 totals 15 residues. For the CDR3, the DNA is TGCGCCAGCAGCTTTGGAGACACCTCCGGGGCTGAAGCTTTCTTT. Translating gives CASSFGDTSGAEAFF.